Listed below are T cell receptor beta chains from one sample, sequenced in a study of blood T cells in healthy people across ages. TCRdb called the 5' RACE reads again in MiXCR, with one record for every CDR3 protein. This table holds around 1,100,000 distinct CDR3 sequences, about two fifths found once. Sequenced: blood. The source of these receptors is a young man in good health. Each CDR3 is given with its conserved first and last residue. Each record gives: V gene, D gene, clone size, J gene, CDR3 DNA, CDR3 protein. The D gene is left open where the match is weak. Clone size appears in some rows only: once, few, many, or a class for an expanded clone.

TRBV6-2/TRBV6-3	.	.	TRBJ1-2	TGTGCCAGCAGACAAGGACGGACCCTCCTTGGCTACACCTTC	CASRQGRTLLGYTF
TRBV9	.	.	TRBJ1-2	TGTGCCAGCAGCCGGGCGAATGGCTACACCTTC	CASSRANGYTF
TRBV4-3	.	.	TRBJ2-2	TGCGCCAGCAGCCAAGATCAAGAGGGAGGGGAGCTGTTTTTT	CASSQDQEGGELFF
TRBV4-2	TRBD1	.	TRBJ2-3	TGTGCCAGCAGCCAAGGACAGGGAGACTCGACAGATACGCAGTATTTT	CASSQGQGDSTDTQYF
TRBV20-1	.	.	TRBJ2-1	TGCAGTGCTAGGGTCATCCTCCTATTAAGTGAGCAGTTCTTC	CSARVILLLSEQFF
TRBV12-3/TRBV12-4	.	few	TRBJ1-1	TGTGCCAGCAGCCCCTCGGGGGGGAACACTGAAGCTTTCTTT	CASSPSGGNTEAFF
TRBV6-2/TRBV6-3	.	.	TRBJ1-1	TGTGCCAGCAGGGAGGCAGGGGCGAACACTGAAGCTTTCTTT	CASREAGANTEAFF
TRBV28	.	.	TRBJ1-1	TGTGCCAGCAGACCGGCAGGGGTCGGGACTGAAGCTTTCTTT	CASRPAGVGTEAFF
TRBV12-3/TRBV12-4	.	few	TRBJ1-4	TGTGCCAGCACCGAGACAGGTCCGCTTCCTAATGAAAAACTGTTTTTT	CASTETGPLPNEKLFF
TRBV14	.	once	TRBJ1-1	TGTGCCAGCAGCCAATCCCTGGGCAGACTGAACACTGAAGCTTTCTTT	CASSQSLGRLNTEAFF
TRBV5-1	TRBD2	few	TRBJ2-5	TGCGCCAGCAGCTTGGCACTAGCGGGGGCCGAGTACTTC	CASSLALAGAEYF
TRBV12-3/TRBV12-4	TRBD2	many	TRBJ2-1	TGTGCCAGCAGCCCCCGTGCCTTTGCGGGGGGGCCGGGTAATGAGCAGTTCTTC	CASSPRAFAGGPGNEQFF
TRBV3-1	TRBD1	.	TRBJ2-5	TGTGCCAGCAGCCAAGATGGTGACAGGGAAAGGTTAGAGACCCAGTACTTC	CASSQDGDRERLETQYF
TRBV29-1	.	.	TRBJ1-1	TGCAGCGTTGAACGGGACGGAAAGAACACTGAAGCTTTCTTT	CSVERDGKNTEAFF